This record concerns one T cell receptor (beta chain) sequence. Antigen: not known. Assay: immunoSEQ multiplex PCR; the TCRdb copy retains only in-frame clones and omits some. This table has some 630,000 clones, about 78% appearing once. This record comes from a study of shared clonotypes between healthy human individuals. Study findings and constraints: Donor clonotype sharing was expected to depend on sequencing depth.

Germline CDR1 DFQATT, CDR2 SNEGSKA (reference sequence). J lost 8 bases, V lost 5 bases, and 5 bases had no gene match. The CDR3 runs 11 residues. This receptor was identified in a woman in her thirties in good health. The chain recombines TRBV20-1 with TRBJ1-2, with TRBD1 identical over 7 bases. The specimen sequenced was memory CD4+ T cells sorted from blood. As for subset: CD45RA-negative fraction. This CDR3 reads CSAVDRRGYTF. The CDR3 coding sequence is TGCAGTGCTGTGGACAGGCGAGGCTACACCTTC.